The 12 T cell receptor beta chains below come from one sample, sequenced in a study of OX40 agonist ivuxolimab in advanced cancers. The table came from immunoSEQ multiplex PCR; TCRdb's copy has only in-frame clones and leaves some out. This sample has tens of thousands of clones; about 81% occur once, and the top ten carry 4.5% to 6%. The material sequenced was CD4+ or CD8+ T cells sorted from blood, taken in a trial of the OX40 agonist ivuxolimab. The receptor source for this set is an adult with an advanced solid tumor such as melanoma, head and neck, liver or kidney cancer.

V and J are TRBV7-6 and TRBJ1-5; tentative D call: TRBD1 (5 bases). The CDR3 spans 14 residues. V dropped 5 bases and J dropped 0 bases, with 8 bases sitting between them. Looked up from germline, CDR1 is SGHVS and CDR2 is FNYEAQ. The CDR3 sequence is CASSEGYSNQPQHF. The DNA of the CDR3 is TGTGCCAGCAGCGAGGGGTATAGCAATCAGCCCCAGCATTTT.

V and J are TRBV5-6 and TRBJ2-1, with 9 bases matching TRBD2. The CDR3 spans 15 residues. V dropped 1 base and J dropped 4; count of bases not matched to a gene: 3. The V gene's germline CDR1 is SGHDT and CDR2 YYEEEE. This CDR3 reads CASSLMSGGYNEQFF. The CDR3 DNA reads TGTGCCAGCAGCTTGATGAGCGGGGGGTACAATGAGCAGTTCTTC.

The genes are TRBV5-4 and TRBJ2-6; 8 bases map to TRBD2. Germline V lookup: CDR1 SGHNT, CDR2 YYREEE (reference sequence). V was clipped by 4 bases and J by 2 bases; unmatched bases: 2. The CDR3 is made up of 15 amino acids. The CDR3 DNA reads TGTGCCAGCAGCCGGGGGGGAGCTGGGGCCAACGTCCTGACTTTC. Amino acid sequence: CASSRGGAGANVLTF.

This clone was found a few times. The chain uses TRBV14 and TRBJ1-4; D may be TRBD1 (6 bases). CDR3 size: 15 residues. The ends were cut back, 5 bases at V and 5 bases at J, with 15 bases in the middle. The germline V gene encodes CDR1 SGHDN and CDR2 FVKESK. In DNA form, the CDR3 reads TGTGCCAGCAGCTACGGGCGAGGGGGGAATGAAAAACTGTTTTTT. Residues: CASSYGRGGNEKLFF.

This clone appeared once. Mismatch with germline at one junction end may stem from a read error. CDR3 nucleotides: TGCGCCAGCAGCCAGATGGGCACGGGACAGAACTTTGGCTACACCTTC. Amino acids: CASSQMGTGQNFGYTF. The rearrangement joins TRBV4-1 to TRBJ1-2, with 7 positions matching TRBD1. This CDR3 has 16 residues. CDR1 and CDR2 from the germline V gene are MGHRA and YSYEKL.

The V call is TRBV10-3, the J call TRBJ2-1, with D unresolved. V was shortened by 6 bases and J by 8 bases, with 14 bases between the two germline ends. The CDR3 is 13 amino acids. From germline, CDR1 is ENHRY and CDR2 SYGVKD. DNA of the CDR3: TGTGCCATCAGCCTGACCGGCTGGGATGAGCAGTTCTTC. It yields the protein CAISLTGWDEQFF.

This chain links TRBV6-6 with TRBJ2-7, with D possibly being TRBD2 (6 bases). This CDR3 is 14 amino acids long. Between the trimmed V and J ends, which lost 7 bases and 0 bases, there was a span of 13 bases. The germline V gene encodes CDR1 MNHNY and CDR2 SVGAGI (reference sequence). CDR3: CASIGTSSSYEQYF. The CDR3 DNA follows: TGTGCCAGCATAGGGACTTCTAGCTCCTACGAGCAGTACTTC.

The rearrangement links TRBV5-1 to TRBJ1-6; TRBD1 aligns across 10 bases. Germline V gives CDR1 SGHRS, CDR2 YFSETQ. CDR3 length equals 15 residues. The ends lost 5 bases at V and 10 bases at J; junction bases unmatched: 9. The CDR3 DNA sequence: TGCGCCAGCAGTAATCCGGGACAGGGGAACTCACCCCTCCACTTT. Encoded protein: CASSNPGQGNSPLHF.

This clone showed up just a few times. The gene calls are TRBV5-4 and TRBJ1-2; D uncertain. The ends were cut back, 4 bases at V and 5 bases at J, with 12 bases in the middle. This CDR3 comprises 13 residues. From germline, CDR1 is SGHNT and CDR2 YYREEE (reference sequence). The CDR3 protein is CASSQRGLYGYTF. The CDR3 nucleotides are TGTGCCAGCAGCCAACGGGGTCTTTATGGCTACACCTTC.

CDR3 bases: TGTGCCAGCACGGAGTTCACGGGGACCTATGGCTACACCTTC. Protein sequence: CASTEFTGTYGYTF. V and J are TRBV6-1 and TRBJ1-2, with a weak D call TRBD1 (5 bases). With 7 bases removed from V and 4 bases from J, the gap between germline ends came to 16 bases. The CDR3 is 14 residues long. Germline lookup yields CDR1 MNHNS and CDR2 SASEGT.

The chain combines TRBV27 with TRBJ1-5; 7 bases align to TRBD1. The germline V gene encodes CDR1 MNHEY and CDR2 SMNVEV (reference sequence). This CDR3 has 15 residues. J lost 3 bases, V lost 6 bases, and 8 bases had no gene match. The CDR3 bases are TGTGCCAGCAGGCCGAGACAGGGTTACAATCAGCCCCAGCATTTT. Its protein is CASRPRQGYNQPQHF.

The chain links TRBV2 to TRBJ1-2; D gene uncertain. V lost 6 bases, J lost 3 bases, and 11 bases lay in between. CDR1 is SNHLY and CDR2 is FYNNEI in the germline V gene. CDR3 length: 13 residues. CDR3 in amino acids: CASRLTGDYGYTF. For the CDR3, the DNA is TGTGCCAGCAGGCTGACGGGCGACTATGGCTACACCTTC. The variable domain in full, completed from reference TRBV2 and TRBJ1-2, reads EPEVTQTPSHQVTQMGQEVILRCVPISNHLYFYWYRQILGQKVEFLVSFYNNEISEKSEIFDDQFSVERPDGSNFTLKIRSTKLEDSAMYFCASRLTGDYGYTFGSGTRLTVV.